The next 2 T cell receptor beta chains were all read from a single sample in a study of cytomegalovirus exposure and HLA in healthy donors. TCRdb keeps only in-frame clones here, not all; method: immunoSEQ multiplex PCR. The repertoire holds 200,000 to 250,000 clones, with approximately 80% as singletons. Sequencing was done on a sample of PBMCs. These TCRs come from a woman aged 25 to 39 in good health and CMV-seropositive.

The V call is TRBV11-2, the J call TRBJ1-2; 7 bases line up with TRBD1. The CDR3 sequence is 13 residues long. Germline V gene sequence: CDR1 SGHAT, CDR2 FQNNGV. V dropped 3 bases and J dropped 8; count of bases not matched to a gene: 6. The CDR3 nucleotides are TGTGCCAGCAGCTTCGATACAGGGGTCGGCTACACCTTC. Its translation: CASSFDTGVGYTF.

Notes on this clone: Other nucleotide sequences in the sample specify the same CDR3. The chain links TRBV11-2 to TRBJ1-1; D gene unclear. The germline V gene encodes CDR1 SGHAT and CDR2 FQNNGV. The V end was cut by 1 base, the J end by 4 bases, with 4 bases between. This CDR3 has 12 amino acids. This CDR3 is CASSLGTTEAFF. In DNA, the CDR3 is TGTGCCAGCAGCTTAGGGACCACTGAAGCTTTCTTT.